Listed below are T cell receptor beta chains from one sample, sequenced in a study of blood T cell repertoires in COVID-19. The method was immunoSEQ multiplex PCR; TCRdb's version includes in-frame clones alone and lacks a portion of them. The sample comprises approximately 190,000 clones, roughly 84% of which are singletons, and 3% to 3.5% rests with the top ten. What was sequenced was PBMCs or T cells enriched from blood (not recorded which). These TCRs come from a woman between 25 and 40 years old who had been exposed to COVID-19. The CDR3 runs from the conserved cysteine through the conserved F or W. A D gene is named only where the DNA matches it firmly. Not every row has a clone size; where given, it reads once, few, many or a size class.

CDR3 DNA	CDR3 protein	D gene	V gene	J gene	clone size
TGTGCCAGCAGCTTAGAAGCAGGGGCCTTATACGAGCAGTACTTC	CASSLEAGALYEQYF	.	TRBV7-2	TRBJ2-7	.
TGTGCCAGCTCACCACTTCAGGAGGGACGAGGAGGCTACACCTTC	CASSPLQEGRGGYTF	.	TRBV18	TRBJ1-2	.
TGTGCCAGCAGCCAAACAGGGGCCGACACTGAAGCTTTCTTT	CASSQTGADTEAFF	TRBD1	TRBV6-5	TRBJ1-1	.
TGCGCCAGCAGCTTTAGATCTGGGGCCAACGTCCTGACTTTC	CASSFRSGANVLTF	.	TRBV5-1	TRBJ2-6	.
TGTGCCAGCAGTGGAGGTAGGAACGGGGATTTCTCCTACGAGCAGTACTTC	CASSGGRNGDFSYEQYF	.	TRBV2	TRBJ2-7	.
TGTGCCAGCAGCCCACAGGGGGGTGCCTACGAGCAGTACTTC	CASSPQGGAYEQYF	TRBD1	TRBV7-2	TRBJ2-7	few
TGCGCCAGCAGCCTGACTAGCGGGGGGCCGAACACCGGGGAGCTGTTTTTT	CASSLTSGGPNTGELFF	TRBD2	TRBV5-1	TRBJ2-2	.
TGTGCCACCAGCAGCCCGGGACAGAGGATGAACACTGAAGCTTTCTTT	CATSSPGQRMNTEAFF	TRBD1	TRBV15	TRBJ1-1	.
TGTGCCAGCAGCAAGGGGGGGGTCGGCGAGCAGTACTTC	CASSKGGVGEQYF	.	TRBV5-4	TRBJ2-7	.
TGTGCCAGCAGCGTAGCTATCACACCCCTAGTAAGGCAGTTCTTC	CASSVAITPLVRQFF	.	TRBV9	TRBJ2-1	.
TGTGCCAGCAGTTACGGTCGACCGGGACAGCGAAAAGCTTTCTTT	CASSYGRPGQRKAFF	TRBD1	TRBV6-5	TRBJ1-1	.
TGTGCCAGCTTGCAGGGTTTAGGTTCACCCCTCCACTTT	CASLQGLGSPLHF	.	TRBV11-2	TRBJ1-6	.
TGTGCCAGCAGCGTAGGATTGTCTAGCGGGGGGGCGAGGAATGAGCAGTTCTTC	CASSVGLSSGGARNEQFF	TRBD2	TRBV9	TRBJ2-1	few
TGTGCCAGCAGCCACCGGGAGTATTCACCCCTCCACTTT	CASSHREYSPLHF	.	TRBV27	TRBJ1-6	.
TGTGCCAGCAGTTACAGACAGGAATCCTACGAGCAGTACTTC	CASSYRQESYEQYF	.	TRBV6-2/TRBV6-3	TRBJ2-7	few
TGTGCCAGCAGCTTAAAAGGAGTCTACAATGAGCAGTTCTTC	CASSLKGVYNEQFF	.	TRBV7-3	TRBJ2-1	.
TGCGCCAGCAGCTTGGGGGCCTCAAACACCGGGGAGCTGTTTTTT	CASSLGASNTGELFF	.	TRBV5-1	TRBJ2-2	.
TGTGCCAGCAGTGACCGAACAGGGGGGGTCACTGAAGCTTTCTTT	CASSDRTGGVTEAFF	TRBD1	TRBV6-1	TRBJ1-1	.
TGCAGTGCTAGTGATGGGACAGCAGACTATGGCTACACCTTC	CSASDGTADYGYTF	TRBD1	TRBV20-1	TRBJ1-2	.
TGTGCCAGCAGCTTAGGAGGGGGAGAATCCTACGAGCAGTACTTC	CASSLGGGESYEQYF	.	TRBV11-2	TRBJ2-7	.
TGCGCCAGCAGCCCGTGGACAGGCGACGAGCAGTACTTC	CASSPWTGDEQYF	TRBD1	TRBV5-1	TRBJ2-7	.
TGTGCCAGCAGTTTTGACAGTGTAGGTGGCTACACCTTC	CASSFDSVGGYTF	.	TRBV12-3/TRBV12-4	TRBJ1-2	.
TGCAGCGTTAGACAGGGGCCTAGCAATCAGCCCCAGCATTTT	CSVRQGPSNQPQHF	TRBD1	TRBV29-1	TRBJ1-5	.
TGCGCCAGCAGCCTAACGGGACAGAGCACAGGGAGTGGCTACACCTTC	CASSLTGQSTGSGYTF	TRBD1	TRBV5-1	TRBJ1-2	.
TGTGCCAGCAGCGAGGGCTCAGGGGAAATTTATGGCTACACCTTC	CASSEGSGEIYGYTF	.	TRBV6-5	TRBJ1-2	.
TGCAGCGTTCGCCTCCTAGCGGGGGAATACGAGCAGTACTTC	CSVRLLAGEYEQYF	TRBD2	TRBV29-1	TRBJ2-7	.
TGTGCCAGCAGCCGGAGAGGAGGGGGCAGGGGCAGAGCTAACTATGGCTACACCTTC	CASSRRGGGRGRANYGYTF	TRBD1	TRBV3-1/TRBV3-2	TRBJ1-2	.
TGTGCCAGCAGACAGGGTGGGAGAAAACTGTTTTTT	CASRQGGRKLFF	.	TRBV2	TRBJ1-4	once
TGCAGCGTTGGTGGGGCCGGGTCTGGGGCCAACGTCCTGACTTTC	CSVGGAGSGANVLTF	.	TRBV29-1	TRBJ2-6	.
TGCGCCAGCAGCTTGGACAGGGCCAGGGATGGCTACACCTTC	CASSLDRARDGYTF	.	TRBV5-1	TRBJ1-2	.
TGCGCCAGCAGCTCTAGCTACACCGGGGAGCTGTTTTTT	CASSSSYTGELFF	.	TRBV5-1	TRBJ2-2	.
TGTGCCAGCAGCTTAGCTGGGGGGGCGAACACAGATACGCAGTATTTT	CASSLAGGANTDTQYF	.	TRBV7-2	TRBJ2-3	once
TGTGCCAGCGGGGAATCACAGGGGAGGTACGAGCAGTACTTC	CASGESQGRYEQYF	.	TRBV6-5	TRBJ2-7	.
TGTGCCAGCAGCTTAAATCATGAGGGGACTAGGAGAAACAATGAGCAGTTCTTC	CASSLNHEGTRRNNEQFF	TRBD2	TRBV11-3	TRBJ2-1	.
TGCAGTGGTTTCTCCAAAAACATTCAGTACTTC	CSGFSKNIQYF	.	TRBV20-1	TRBJ2-4	.
TGTGCCAGCAGTTACAGGGGGCTTTATGGCACCATATATTTT	CASSYRGLYGTIYF	TRBD1	TRBV6-5	TRBJ1-3	once
TGCAGCGTGGACAGGGGCCACACTGAAGCTTTCTTT	CSVDRGHTEAFF	TRBD1	TRBV29-1	TRBJ1-1	.
TGTGCCTGGAGTGGGGGAGGTTCGGGTGGCTACACCTTC	CAWSGGGSGGYTF	.	TRBV30	TRBJ1-2	once
TGTGCCAGCAGCCTCGACAGGGGGCTCGGCTACACCTTC	CASSLDRGLGYTF	TRBD1	TRBV11-2	TRBJ1-2	.
TGTGCCAGCAGCCAAGATAGCGGGCCTCCGAGCAATGAGCAGTTCTTC	CASSQDSGPPSNEQFF	TRBD2	TRBV3-1/TRBV3-2	TRBJ2-1	.
TGCGCCAGCAGCCAGATCTCTGGCAGAATATACGAGCAGTACTTC	CASSQISGRIYEQYF	.	TRBV4-1	TRBJ2-7	.
TGTGCCAGTAGTGACACCCGTTTTTCTGGGGCCAACGTCCTGACTTTC	CASSDTRFSGANVLTF	.	TRBV19	TRBJ2-6	.
TGCGCCAGCAGCTTGGTACAGGGTCACACAGATACGCAGTATTTT	CASSLVQGHTDTQYF	.	TRBV5-1	TRBJ2-3	.
TGTGCCAGCAGCTTAGACCAGACAGGGTTCAGGGAAAAACTGTTTTTT	CASSLDQTGFREKLFF	TRBD1	TRBV7-9	TRBJ1-4	.
TGTGCCAGTAATAGCCGAACCTCAGATACGCAGTATTTT	CASNSRTSDTQYF	.	TRBV19	TRBJ2-3	.
TGTGCCAGCAGCGCTCTCCCGGGACTAGCGGGGGGGCGGTCCGGGGAGCTGTTTTTT	CASSALPGLAGGRSGELFF	TRBD2	TRBV9	TRBJ2-2	.
TGTGCCAGCAGCTTGACTAGCGGGGGGGCGAATGAGCAGTTCTTC	CASSLTSGGANEQFF	TRBD2	TRBV7-3	TRBJ2-1	.
TGTGCCAGCAGTGAAGCAGGGGTTCACTTCCAGCCCCAGCATTTT	CASSEAGVHFQPQHF	.	TRBV2	TRBJ1-5	few
TGCGCCAGCAGCCGGCTGACGGACAGCCCCGACCTCTCCTACAATGAGCAGTTCTTC	CASSRLTDSPDLSYNEQFF	.	TRBV4-1	TRBJ2-1	.
TGTGCCAGCAGTTTAGGAGGGTTCTATGGCTACACCTTC	CASSLGGFYGYTF	.	TRBV27	TRBJ1-2	.